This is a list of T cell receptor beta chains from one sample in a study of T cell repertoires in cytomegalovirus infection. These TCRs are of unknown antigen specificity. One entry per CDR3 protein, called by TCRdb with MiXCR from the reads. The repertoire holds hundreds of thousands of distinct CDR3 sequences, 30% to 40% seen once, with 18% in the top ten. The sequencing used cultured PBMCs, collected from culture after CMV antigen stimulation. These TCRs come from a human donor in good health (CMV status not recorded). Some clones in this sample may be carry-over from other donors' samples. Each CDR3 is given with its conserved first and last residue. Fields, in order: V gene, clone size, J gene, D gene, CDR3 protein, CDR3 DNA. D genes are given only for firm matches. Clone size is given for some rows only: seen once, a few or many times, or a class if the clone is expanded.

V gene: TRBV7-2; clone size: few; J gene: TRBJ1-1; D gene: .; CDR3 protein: CASSLTSRTEAFF; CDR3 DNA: TGTGCCAGCAGCTTAACCTCGAGGACTGAAGCTTTCTTT
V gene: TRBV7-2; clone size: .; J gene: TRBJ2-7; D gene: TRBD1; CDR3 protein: CASSLYRGDEQYF; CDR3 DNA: TGTGCCAGCAGCTTATACAGGGGAGACGAGCAGTACTTC
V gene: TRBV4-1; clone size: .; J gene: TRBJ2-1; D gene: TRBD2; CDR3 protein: CASTAGGARGEQFF; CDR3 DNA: TGCGCCAGTACGGCGGGAGGGGCTCGGGGAGAGCAGTTCTTC
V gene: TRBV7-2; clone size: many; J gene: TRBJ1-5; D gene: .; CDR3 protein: CASSSQLYSNQPQHF; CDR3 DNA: TGTGCCAGCAGCTCACAGCTTTATAGCAATCAGCCCCAGCATTTT
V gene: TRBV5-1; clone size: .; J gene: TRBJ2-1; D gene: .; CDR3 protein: CASGEGTSSSYNEQFF; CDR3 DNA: TGCGCCAGCGGGGAAGGGACTTCAAGCTCCTACAATGAGCAGTTCTTC
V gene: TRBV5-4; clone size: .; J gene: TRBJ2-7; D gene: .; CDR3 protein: CASSLVDSHHEQYF; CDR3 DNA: TGTGCCAGCAGCTTGGTTGATAGCCACCACGAGCAGTACTTC
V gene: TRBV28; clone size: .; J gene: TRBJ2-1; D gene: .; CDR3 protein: CASSSLAPRSYNEQFF; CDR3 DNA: TGTGCCAGCAGTTCCCTGGCTCCGCGGTCCTACAATGAGCAGTTCTTC
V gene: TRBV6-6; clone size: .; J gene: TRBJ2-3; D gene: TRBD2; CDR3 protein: CASSYRLAEITDTQYF; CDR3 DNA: TGTGCCAGCAGTTACCGACTAGCGGAGATCACAGATACGCAGTATTTT
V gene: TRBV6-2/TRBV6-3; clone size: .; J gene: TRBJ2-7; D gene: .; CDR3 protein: CATRPRLSTYEQYF; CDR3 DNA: TGTGCCACCCGTCCCAGACTATCCACCTACGAGCAGTACTTC
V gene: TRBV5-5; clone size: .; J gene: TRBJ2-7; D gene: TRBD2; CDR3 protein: CASSLGPGLAGSYEQYF; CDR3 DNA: TGTGCCAGCAGCTTGGGTCCGGGACTAGCGGGCTCCTACGAGCAGTACTTC
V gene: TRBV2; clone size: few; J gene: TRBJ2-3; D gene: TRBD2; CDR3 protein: CASSERGLAGERDTQYF; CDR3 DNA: TGTGCCAGCAGTGAGCGAGGACTAGCGGGAGAGAGAGATACGCAGTATTTT
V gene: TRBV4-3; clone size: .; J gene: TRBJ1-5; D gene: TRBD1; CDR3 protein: CASSQDGTGFSNQPQHF; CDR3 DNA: TGCGCCAGCAGCCAAGATGGGACAGGGTTTAGCAATCAGCCCCAGCATTTT
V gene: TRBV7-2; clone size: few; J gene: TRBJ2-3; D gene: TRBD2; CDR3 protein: CASSLEGGVSGGDTQYF; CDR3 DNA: TGTGCCAGCAGCTTAGAGGGGGGCGTCAGCGGGGGTGATACGCAGTATTTT
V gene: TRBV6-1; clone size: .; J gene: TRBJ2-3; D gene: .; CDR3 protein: CASSELAGPSTDTQYF; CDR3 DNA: TGTGCCAGCAGTGAACTGGCAGGCCCTAGCACAGATACGCAGTATTTT
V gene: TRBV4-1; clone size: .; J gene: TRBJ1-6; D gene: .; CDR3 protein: CASSQNPGGLSPLHF; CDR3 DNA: TGCGCCAGCAGCCAGAATCCGGGGGGTCTCTCACCCCTCCACTTT
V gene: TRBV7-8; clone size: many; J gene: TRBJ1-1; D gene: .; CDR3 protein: CASSLDVKSTAFF; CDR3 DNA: TGTGCCAGCAGCTTAGACGTAAAAAGTACGGCTTTCTTT
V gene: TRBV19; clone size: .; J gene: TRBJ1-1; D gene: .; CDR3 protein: CASSILAVNTEAFF; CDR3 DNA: TGTGCCAGTAGTATATTAGCGGTGAACACTGAAGCTTTCTTT
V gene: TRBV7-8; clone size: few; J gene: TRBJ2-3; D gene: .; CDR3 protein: CASSLGREDYSTWGTDTQYF; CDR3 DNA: TGTGCCAGCAGCTTAGGTCGAGAGGACTACTCAACATGGGGCACAGATACGCAGTATTTT
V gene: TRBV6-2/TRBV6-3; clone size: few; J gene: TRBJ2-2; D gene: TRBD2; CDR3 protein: CASSRLAGAAGELFF; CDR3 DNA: TGTGCCAGCAGCCGACTAGCGGGAGCGGCCGGGGAGCTGTTTTTT
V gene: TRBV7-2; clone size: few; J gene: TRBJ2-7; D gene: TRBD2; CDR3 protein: CASSFTAGGSYEQYF; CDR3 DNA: TGTGCCAGTTCCTTCACCGCGGGAGGGAGCTACGAGCAGTACTTC
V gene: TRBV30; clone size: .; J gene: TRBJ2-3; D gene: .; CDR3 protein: CAWTRGSGTDTQYF; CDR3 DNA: TGTGCCTGGACCCGGGGTAGCGGTACAGATACGCAGTATTTT
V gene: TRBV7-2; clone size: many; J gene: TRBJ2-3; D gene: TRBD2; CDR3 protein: CASSLLTSGAGTDTQYF; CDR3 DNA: TGTGCCAGCAGCCTACTGACTAGCGGAGCCGGCACAGATACGCAGTATTTT
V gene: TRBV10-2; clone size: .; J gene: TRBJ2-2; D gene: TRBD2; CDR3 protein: CASSGTSAGELFF; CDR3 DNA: TGCGCCAGCAGTGGGACTAGCGCCGGGGAGCTGTTTTTT